The 4 T cell receptor beta chains below all came from one sample that was sequenced in a study of cytomegalovirus exposure and HLA in healthy donors. Repertoires were generated with immunoSEQ multiplex PCR, while TCRdb's copy carries only in-frame clones and drops some. The sample includes approximately 190,000 clones, around 83% of them seen just once. Specimen: PBMCs. The receptors originated from a woman in her twenties or thirties in good health and CMV-seropositive.

The V gene is TRBV5-1, the J gene TRBJ1-3; D may be TRBD1 (6 bases). V gave up 4 bases and J gave up 2 bases, with 16 bases separating them. Germline assignment: CDR1 SGHRS and CDR2 YFSETQ. The CDR3 length is 16 residues. Written as DNA, the CDR3 is TGCGCCAGCAGCCAGTCAGGGGCAAGCACTGGAAACACCATATATTTT. Protein sequence: CASSQSGASTGNTIYF.

The chain couples TRBV15 to TRBJ2-2; 10 bases are a match to TRBD1. Germline V gene data show CDR1 as LNHNV and CDR2 as YYDKDF (reference sequence). V trimming: 3 bases; J trimming: 3 bases; junction bases outside the gene matches: 4. CDR3 length equals 16 residues. CDR3 bases: TGTGCCACCAGCAGCCGGGACAGGGGATACACCGGGGAGCTGTTTTTT. Translation: CATSSRDRGYTGELFF.

The V and J genes are TRBV9 and TRBJ2-2, with 11 positions matching TRBD2. The germline V gene has CDR1 SGDLS and CDR2 YYNGEE. The CDR3 totals 12 residues. The ends lost 8 bases at V and 11 bases at J; junction bases unmatched: 5. CDR3 nucleotide sequence: TGTGCCAGTGCGACTAGCGGGAAAGAGCTGTTTTTT. Translating it yields CASATSGKELFF. The whole variable domain, filled in from reference TRBV9 and TRBJ2-2, reads DSGVTQTPKHLITATGQRVTLRCSPRSGDLSVYWYQQSLDQGLQFLIQYYNGEERAKGNILERFSAQQFPDLHSELNLSSLELGDSALYFCASATSGKELFFGEGSRLTVL.

The V and J genes are TRBV30 and TRBJ1-5, with D unresolved. The germline V gene has CDR1 GTSNPN and CDR2 SVGIG (reference sequence). This CDR3 contains 15 residues. V lost 2 bases, J lost 0 bases, and 11 bases lay in between. This chain's CDR3 is CAWSRSGNSNQPQHF. The CDR3 coding sequence is TGTGCCTGGAGTAGGTCCGGGAATAGCAATCAGCCCCAGCATTTT.